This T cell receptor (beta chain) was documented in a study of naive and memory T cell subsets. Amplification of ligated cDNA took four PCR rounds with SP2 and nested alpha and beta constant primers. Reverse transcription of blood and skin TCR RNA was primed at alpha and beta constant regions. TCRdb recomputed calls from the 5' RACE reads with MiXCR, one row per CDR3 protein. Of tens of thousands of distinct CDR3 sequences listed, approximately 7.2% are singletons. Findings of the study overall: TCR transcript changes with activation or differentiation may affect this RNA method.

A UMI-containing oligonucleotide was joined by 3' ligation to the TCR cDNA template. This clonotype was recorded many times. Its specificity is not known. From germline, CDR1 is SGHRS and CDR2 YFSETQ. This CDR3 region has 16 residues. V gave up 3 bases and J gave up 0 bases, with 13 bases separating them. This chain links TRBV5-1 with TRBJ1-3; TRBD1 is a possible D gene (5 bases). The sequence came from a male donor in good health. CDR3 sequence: CASSSRGAGSGNTIYF. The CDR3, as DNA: TGCGCCAGCAGCTCGAGGGGAGCCGGCTCTGGAAACACCATATATTTT.